The T cell receptor beta chain described here comes from a study of T cell changes during pregnancy in multiple sclerosis. Germline V gene lookup returns CDR1 MNHNS and CDR2 SASEGT. The CDR3 extends over 15 amino acids. V was trimmed by 6 bases and J by 4 bases, leaving 18 bases between them. The data were produced by immunoSEQ multiplex PCR, yet TCRdb's version contains in-frame clones alone and is incomplete. The table includes tens of thousands of clones, more than 90% detected once. This chain links TRBV6-1 with TRBJ1-1; D unresolved. The starting material was CD8+ T cells from peripheral blood mononuclear cells, obtained before pregnancy. The sequence was obtained from a female donor with multiple sclerosis, enrolled in a pregnancy study. CDR3 sequence: CASRRRTSSATEAFF. The CDR3 nucleotides read TGTGCCAGCAGGAGGAGGACTTCTTCGGCCACTGAAGCTTTCTTT.